This passage covers 27 T cell receptor beta chains from one sample sequenced in a study of shared clonotypes between healthy human individuals. The table came from immunoSEQ multiplex PCR; TCRdb's copy has only in-frame clones and leaves some out. The table has 2,500,000 or so clones, about 92% seen once. The sample comprised naive CD4+ T cells sorted from blood. Subset here: CD45RA+ positively selected. The receptors derive from a man aged 18 to 30 in good health.

This chain joins TRBV7-9 and TRBJ2-3, with D perhaps TRBD1 (5 bases). The CDR3 extends over 16 amino acids. Germline V lookup: CDR1 SEHNR, CDR2 FQNEAQ (reference sequence). V lost 6 bases and J 1 base, leaving 17 bases between the germline ends. The CDR3 nucleotides are TGTGCCAGCAGACCGAAGGGGCCCTTTCGCACAGATACGCAGTATTTT. Translating gives CASRPKGPFRTDTQYF.

This rearrangement joins TRBV21-1 to TRBJ2-2; TRBD2, the D gene given by the table, was not confirmed from the DNA. TRBV21-1 is noted as a pseudogene. This CDR3 comprises 14 residues. This chain's CDR3 is CASSKDPDTGELFF. As DNA, the CDR3 is TGTGCCAGCAGCAAAGATCCTGACACCGGGGAGCTGTTTTTT.

The CDR3 loop is CACQGDTEAFF. The CDR3 DNA follows: TGTGCCTGTCAGGGGGACACTGAAGCTTTCTTT. The chain employs TRBV30 and TRBJ1-1; 7 nucleotides match TRBD1. The V and J ends lost 6 bases and 3 bases, in that order; junction bases with no gene match: 1. The germline gives CDR1 GTSNPN, CDR2 SVGIG (reference sequence). The CDR3 is made up of 11 amino acids.

The chain recombines TRBV5-6 with TRBJ1-1; D might be TRBD1 (5 bases). CDR1 SGHDT and CDR2 YYEEEE come from the germline V gene. The CDR3 length is 16 residues. With 0 bases removed from V and 6 bases from J, the gap between germline ends came to 18 bases. CDR3 loop: CASSLGSSGRGAEAFF. The DNA for the CDR3 is TGTGCCAGCAGCTTGGGGTCTTCGGGGAGGGGTGCTGAAGCTTTCTTT.

The genes are TRBV5-6 and TRBJ2-1, with TRBD1 matching 8 bases. The germline CDR1 and CDR2 sequences are SGHDT and YYEEEE. The ends lost 0 bases at V and 7 bases at J; junction bases unmatched: 9. The CDR3 is 16 amino acids. The CDR3 is CASSLDRGSKWNEQFF. DNA of the CDR3: TGTGCCAGCAGCTTGGACAGGGGGAGTAAGTGGAATGAGCAGTTCTTC.

The chain joins TRBV7-3 to TRBJ2-3, with D maybe TRBD2 (5 bases). The germline gives CDR1 SGHTA, CDR2 FQGTGA. The CDR3 runs 13 residues. Between the trimmed V and J ends, which lost 6 bases and 2 bases, there was a span of 9 bases. CDR3 bases: TGTGCCAGCAGGGACTCCAACACAGATACGCAGTATTTT. Protein sequence: CASRDSNTDTQYF. Combining the CDR3 with reference TRBV7-3 and TRBJ2-3 gives the whole variable domain GAGVSQTPSNKVTEKGKYVELRCDPISGHTALYWYRQSLGQGPEFLIYFQGTGAADDSGLPNDRFFAVRPEGSVSTLKIQRTERGDSAVYLCASRDSNTDTQYFGPGTRLTVL.

CDR3 nucleotides: TGTGCCAGCAGTGAAGTCCTTGGGACAGGGAGCCCCTACGAGCAGTACTTC. Translation gives CASSEVLGTGSPYEQYF. This sequence joins TRBV6-1 and TRBJ2-7, with 9 positions matching TRBD1. This CDR3 has 17 amino acids. V lost 1 base, J lost 2 bases, and 9 bases stayed unmatched. The germline V gene encodes CDR1 MNHNS and CDR2 SASEGT.

The genes are TRBV6-1 and TRBJ1-5; TRBD1 aligns across 8 bases. The CDR3 runs to 16 residues. The trim removed 4 bases at V and 5 bases at J, leaving 10 bases unmatched. The V gene's germline CDR1 is MNHNS and CDR2 SASEGT. CDR3 coding DNA: TGTGCCAGCAGTGGACAGGGGCTCAGTGTGCATCAGCCCCAGCATTTT. Translation: CASSGQGLSVHQPQHF.

J is TRBJ2-1 and V is TRBV5-6; D perhaps matches TRBD2 (5 bases). Trimming left V 4 bases short and J 7 bases short, with 15 bases between. CDR3 size: 14 residues. Germline assignment: CDR1 SGHDT and CDR2 YYEEEE. CDR3 DNA: TGTGCCAGCAGCCTGGGAGCGGCCCCTAATGAGCAGTTCTTC. Its translation: CASSLGAAPNEQFF.

This clone was recorded a few times. The genes are TRBV30 and TRBJ1-1; D remains ambiguous. This CDR3 is built from 13 residues. Germline V gene data show CDR1 as GTSNPN and CDR2 as SVGIG (reference sequence). Trimming removed 0 bases from V and 8 bases from J, with 13 bases in between. This chain's CDR3 is CAWSVSPPLEAFF. DNA for the CDR3: TGTGCCTGGAGTGTATCCCCCCCTCTCGAAGCTTTCTTT.

The rearrangement links TRBV5-5 to TRBJ2-7; TRBD2 aligns across 10 bases. CDR1 and CDR2 from the germline V gene are SGHKS and YYEKEE (reference sequence). The junction had 5 bases not matched to a gene; V was cut back by 4 bases and J by 4 bases. The CDR3 is 14 amino acids. CDR3 sequence (DNA): TGTGCCAGCAGCCCGACTAGCGGGCCTTACGAGCAGTACTTC. This translates into CASSPTSGPYEQYF.

The J gene is TRBJ1-2, the V gene TRBV10-1; 7 nucleotides line up with TRBD1. This CDR3 region has 13 residues. Germline V gives CDR1 WNHNN, CDR2 SYGVQD (reference sequence). J lost 2 bases, V lost 10 bases, and 7 bases had no gene match. The CDR3: CANLRGRNYGYTF. DNA for the CDR3: TGCGCCAACCTGAGGGGGCGGAACTATGGCTACACCTTC.

Turning to this clone: Other nucleotide sequences from this sample produce the same CDR3. The rearrangement links TRBV18 to TRBJ2-3, with 9 bases matching TRBD1. Looked up from germline, CDR1 is KGHSH and CDR2 is LQKENI. The CDR3 contains 16 residues. Germline trimming cut 1 base from V and 3 bases from J; bases unmatched to any gene: 5. CDR3 protein: CASSPLDRGVTDTQYF. CDR3 sequence (DNA): TGTGCCAGCTCACCACTGGACAGGGGTGTAACAGATACGCAGTATTTT.

The rearrangement joins TRBV5-4 to TRBJ2-5; 7 nucleotides line up with TRBD1. The CDR3 totals 15 residues. V was clipped by 0 bases and J by 3 bases; unmatched bases: 5. CDR1 and CDR2 (germline): SGHNT, YYREEE (reference sequence). CDR3 protein: CASSLVRGFKETQYF. DNA for the CDR3: TGTGCCAGCAGCTTGGTCAGGGGGTTCAAAGAGACCCAGTACTTC.

The gene calls are TRBV19 and TRBJ2-7; 8 bases line up with TRBD2. Germline assignment: CDR1 LNHDA and CDR2 SQIVND (reference sequence). The CDR3 loop spans 15 amino acids. The junction had 6 bases not matched to a gene; V was cut back by 5 bases and J by 0 bases. The DNA of the CDR3 is TGTGCCAGTAGTCTCGCAGGGACTAGCTCCTACGAGCAGTACTTC. It yields the protein CASSLAGTSSYEQYF.

This clone was seen a single time. Distinct nucleotide sequences in the sample also encode this CDR3. The chain recombines TRBV5-4 with TRBJ2-5; TRBD2 aligns across 10 bases. Trimming cost V 0 bases and J 5 bases; bases outside gene matches: 1. This CDR3 region has 14 residues. Germline-derived CDR1 and CDR2 are SGHNT and YYREEE (reference sequence). The CDR3 protein is CASSLDSGGETQYF. CDR3 sequence (DNA): TGTGCCAGCAGCTTGGATAGCGGGGGGGAGACCCAGTACTTC.

The chain employs TRBV28 and TRBJ1-5; 9 bases are a match to TRBD1. The germline V gene encodes CDR1 MDHEN and CDR2 SYDVKM. After removal of 3 bases from V and 0 bases from J, the junction contained 3 bases not matched to a gene. This CDR3 contains 16 residues. For the CDR3, the DNA is TGTGCCAGCAGTTTGGGGACAGGGAGTAGCAATCAGCCCCAGCATTTT. This sequence encodes CASSLGTGSSNQPQHF. The whole variable domain, filled in from reference TRBV28 and TRBJ1-5, reads DVKVTQSSRYLVKRTGEKVFLECVQDMDHENMFWYRQDPGLGLRLIYFSYDVKMKEKGDIPEGYSVSREKKERFSLILESASTNQTSMYLCASSLGTGSSNQPQHFGDGTRLSIL.

The chain links TRBV9 to TRBJ1-3; D unresolved. The CDR3 has 15 residues. Germline V CDR1 and CDR2: SGDLS, YYNGEE. V lost 0 bases and J 0 bases, leaving 7 bases between the germline ends. The CDR3 sequence is CASSVDGYSGNTIYF. DNA of the CDR3: TGTGCCAGCAGCGTAGATGGCTACTCTGGAAACACCATATATTTT.

The genes are TRBV28 and TRBJ2-7; 7 bases fit TRBD2. The length of the CDR3 is 13 residues. Looked up from germline, CDR1 is MDHEN and CDR2 is SYDVKM. After removal of 8 bases from V and 2 bases from J, the junction contained 6 bases not matched to a gene. This CDR3 reads CASGSGVPYEQYF. The CDR3 nucleotides are TGTGCCAGCGGAAGCGGGGTCCCCTACGAGCAGTACTTC.

The chain has TRBV5-1 and TRBJ2-5, with TRBD2 matching 8 bases. From germline, CDR1 is SGHRS and CDR2 YFSETQ. The J segment lost 6 bases and the V segment lost 4 bases, leaving 8 bases of the junction unmatched. The CDR3 loop spans 14 amino acids. CDR3 in amino acids: CASSPPSGRKTQYF. CDR3 nucleotides: TGCGCCAGCAGCCCCCCCAGCGGGAGAAAGACCCAGTACTTC.

The chain carries TRBV7-2 and TRBJ2-7; the D is unclear. Germline CDR1 and CDR2: SGHTA and FQGNSA. V dropped 1 base and J dropped 6 bases, with 10 bases sitting between them. The CDR3 contains 13 residues. As DNA, the CDR3 is TGTGCCAGCAGCTTAGTCTCGAGTGGCGAGCAGTACTTC. Amino acids: CASSLVSSGEQYF.

The J gene is TRBJ1-5, the V gene TRBV6-6, with D hard to call. The CDR3 sequence is 14 residues long. Trimming pared 0 bases from V and 4 bases from J, leaving 7 bases between. Germline CDR1 is MNHNY and CDR2 is SVGAGI (reference sequence). Written as DNA, the CDR3 is TGTGCCAGCAGTTACTCGAGCCCAAATCAGCCCCAGCATTTT. The encoded protein is CASSYSSPNQPQHF.

As for this clone: Other DNA sequences in this sample translate to the same CDR3. The rearrangement uses TRBV5-1 and TRBJ2-7; 7 nucleotides match TRBD1. J gave up 4 bases and V 4 bases, and 5 bases lay outside the gene matches. The germline gives CDR1 SGHRS, CDR2 YFSETQ. This CDR3 has 13 residues. This chain's CDR3 is CASSPGQIYEQYF. The CDR3 region has the DNA TGCGCCAGCAGCCCGGGACAGATTTACGAGCAGTACTTC.

The rearrangement joins TRBV2 to TRBJ2-2; D might be TRBD1 (6 bases). The CDR3 consists of 15 residues. The V and J ends lost 8 bases and 1 base respectively, with 14 bases between them. Germline-derived CDR1 and CDR2 are SNHLY and FYNNEI. The DNA of the CDR3 is TGTGCCAGCTCTAAAGAGACAGGGAACACCGGGGAGCTGTTTTTT. This translates into CASSKETGNTGELFF.

The rearrangement joins TRBV5-6 to TRBJ2-2; 7 bases match TRBD1. The junction had 7 bases not matched to a gene; V was cut back by 4 bases and J by 1 base. This CDR3 contains 16 residues. Germline V CDR1 and CDR2: SGHDT, YYEEEE. The CDR3 here is CASSAPGQKNTGELFF. In DNA, the CDR3 is TGTGCCAGCAGCGCCCCGGGACAGAAGAACACCGGGGAGCTGTTTTTT.

This chain joins TRBV5-1 and TRBJ2-7, with D possibly TRBD1 on 5 matching bases. CDR3 length equals 15 residues. Looked up from germline, CDR1 is SGHRS and CDR2 is YFSETQ. The V end lost 4 bases, the J end lost 1 base, and 15 bases lay between the germline ends. CDR3 nucleotide sequence: TGCGCCAGCAGCCCAAAAGGGGCGGCATCCTACGAGCAGTACTTC. This gives the protein CASSPKGAASYEQYF. The full variable domain, completed using reference TRBV5-1 and TRBJ2-7, is KAGVTQTPRYLIKTRGQQVTLSCSPISGHRSVSWYQQTPGQGLQFLFEYFSETQRNKGNFPGRFSGRQFSNSRSEMNVSTLELGDSALYLCASSPKGAASYEQYFGPGTRLTVT.

The V and J genes are TRBV5-1 and TRBJ2-1; perhaps TRBD1 as D (5 bases). The V gene lost 4 bases and the J gene lost 2 bases, with 13 bases spanning the gap. This CDR3 is 15 amino acids long. Germline CDR1 SGHRS, CDR2 YFSETQ. In nucleotides, the CDR3 is TGCGCCAGCAGCATACAGGTGGGGCCCTACAATGAGCAGTTCTTC. It encodes CASSIQVGPYNEQFF.